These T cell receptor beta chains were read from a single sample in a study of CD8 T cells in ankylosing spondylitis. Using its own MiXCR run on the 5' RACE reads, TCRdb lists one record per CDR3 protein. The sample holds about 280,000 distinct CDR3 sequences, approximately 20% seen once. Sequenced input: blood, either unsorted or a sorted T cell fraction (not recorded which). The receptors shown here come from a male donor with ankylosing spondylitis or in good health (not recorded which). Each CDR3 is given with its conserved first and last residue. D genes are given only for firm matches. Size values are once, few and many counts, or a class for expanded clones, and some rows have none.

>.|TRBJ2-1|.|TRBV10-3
TGTGCCATCAGTGAGTCAAGGGGTTTCTACAATGAGCAGTTCTTC
CAISESRGFYNEQFF
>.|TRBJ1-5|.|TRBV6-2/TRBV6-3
TGTCCCAGCAGTCGACGACAGGCTGCGTCGTATAGCAATCAGCCCCAGCATTTT
CPSSRRQAASYSNQPQHF
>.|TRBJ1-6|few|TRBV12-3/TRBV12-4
TGTGCCAGCAGTTTAGAGGGCCCCGCTAATTCACCCCTCCACTTT
CASSLEGPANSPLHF
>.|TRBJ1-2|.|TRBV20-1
TGCAGTGCTCTAAGGGGAGGGAGCCATCACACCTTC
CSALRGGSHHTF
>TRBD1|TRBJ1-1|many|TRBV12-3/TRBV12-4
TGTGCCAGCAGTTTAGCAGGGGGCGTCACTGAAGCTTTCTTT
CASSLAGGVTEAFF
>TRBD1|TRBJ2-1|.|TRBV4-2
TGTGCCAGCAGCCCCCTGGACAGGGCCAATGAGCAGTTCTTC
CASSPLDRANEQFF
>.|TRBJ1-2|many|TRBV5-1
TGCGCCAGCAGCTCCGCCGGGAGTAACTATGGCTACACCTTC
CASSSAGSNYGYTF
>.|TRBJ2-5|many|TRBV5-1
TGCGCCAGCAGCTTGGTAGAGACCCAGTACTTC
CASSLVETQYF
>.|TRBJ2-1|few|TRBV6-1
TGTGCCAGCACCTTGGACGGAAACTACAATGAGCAGTTCTTC
CASTLDGNYNEQFF
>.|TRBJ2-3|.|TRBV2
TGTGCCAGCAGACCCGCGCCCGGCTCAGATACGCAGTATTTT
CASRPAPGSDTQYF
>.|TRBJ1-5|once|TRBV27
TGTGCCAGCAGTTTTGGCAGGACCTATCAGCCCCAGCATTTT
CASSFGRTYQPQHF
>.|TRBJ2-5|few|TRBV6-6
TGTGCCAGCAGTTATTCAGGGAGGGAGACCCAGTACTTC
CASSYSGRETQYF
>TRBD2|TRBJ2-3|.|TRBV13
TGTGCCAGCAGCTCGAAACCGGGACTAGCGATCACAGATACGCAGTATTTT
CASSSKPGLAITDTQYF
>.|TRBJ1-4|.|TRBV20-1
TGCAGTGCTAACCCGCAGGGGTTCTACAACTCTAATGAAAAACTGTTTTTT
CSANPQGFYNSNEKLFF
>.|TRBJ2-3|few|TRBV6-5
TGTGCCAGCAGTCCCTCGGGGCGGGGACGTAAGACAGATACGCAGTATTTT
CASSPSGRGRKTDTQYF
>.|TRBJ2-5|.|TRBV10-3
TGTGCCATCAGCCCTGGGGACGGGAGTCGAGAGACCCAGTACTTC
CAISPGDGSRETQYF
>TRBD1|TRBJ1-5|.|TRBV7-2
TGTGCCAGCAGCCCAGGGGACAGGCTGTGGCAGCCCCAGCATTTT
CASSPGDRLWQPQHF
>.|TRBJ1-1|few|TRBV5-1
TGCGCCAGCAGCACGGGGAACACTGAAGCTTTCTTT
CASSTGNTEAFF
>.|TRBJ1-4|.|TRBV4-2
TGTGCCAGCACCCTAGGGCAGGGCAATGAAAAACTGTTTTTT
CASTLGQGNEKLFF
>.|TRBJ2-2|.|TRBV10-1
TGCGCCAGCATTAAGGGGGGCCTAGGGGAGCTGTTTTTT
CASIKGGLGELFF
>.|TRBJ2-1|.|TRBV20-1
TGCAGTGCTCCACGGGACCGCTATTTTGAGCAGTTCTTC
CSAPRDRYFEQFF
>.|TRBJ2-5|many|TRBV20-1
TGCAGTGCTAGAGATGTGGGAGTAGCCAAAGAGACCCAGTACTTC
CSARDVGVAKETQYF
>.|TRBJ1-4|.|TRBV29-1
TGCAGCGTTGGGCAGTCAAAAGCGGGAGAAAAACTGTTTTTT
CSVGQSKAGEKLFF
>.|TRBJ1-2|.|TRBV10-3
TGTGCCATCAGTGGAAGTAGCTATGGCTACACCTTC
CAISGSSYGYTF
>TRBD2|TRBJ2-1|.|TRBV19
TGTGCCAGTAGATCTAGCGGGGTCGGCTACAATGAGCAGTTCTTC
CASRSSGVGYNEQFF
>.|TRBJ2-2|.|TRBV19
TGTGCCAGTAGATCCATATGGAGTTTGTTTCCCGGGGAGCTGTTTTTT
CASRSIWSLFPGELFF
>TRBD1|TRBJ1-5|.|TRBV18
TGTGCCAGCTCACCCTTAGGGGGACAGAGCAATCAGCCCCAGCATTTT
CASSPLGGQSNQPQHF
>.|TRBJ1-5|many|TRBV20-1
TGCAGTGCTAGCCGGGGGGCAGGGGTCAATCAGCCCCAGCATTTT
CSASRGAGVNQPQHF
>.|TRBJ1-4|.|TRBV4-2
TGTGCCAGCAGCCAACTCCAGAGCCCCGAAAAACTGTTTTTT
CASSQLQSPEKLFF
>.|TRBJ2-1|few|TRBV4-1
TGCGCCAGCAGCCAAGAACTGAACAGCTACAATGAGCAGTTCTTC
CASSQELNSYNEQFF
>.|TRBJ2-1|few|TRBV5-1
TGCGCCAGCGAGCCCGAGAATGAGCAGTTCTTC
CASEPENEQFF
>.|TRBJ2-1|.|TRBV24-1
TGTGCCACCAGTGATCCAGTGGGGAGTGCCCTTGAGCAGTTCTTC
CATSDPVGSALEQFF
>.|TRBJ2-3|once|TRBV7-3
TGTGCCAGCAGCCGAGGGCTGACCACAGATACGCAGTATTTT
CASSRGLTTDTQYF
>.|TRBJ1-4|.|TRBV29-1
TGCAGCGTTGAAGATCGGGGGTGGGGTAATGAAAAACTGTTTTTT
CSVEDRGWGNEKLFF
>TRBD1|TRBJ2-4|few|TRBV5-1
TGCGCCAGCAGCCCGGTTGGGACAGGGGAAAACATTCAGTACTTC
CASSPVGTGENIQYF
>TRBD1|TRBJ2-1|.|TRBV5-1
TGCGCCAGCAGCCCCGGTAGGGGACAGGGGGCAAAGCAGTTCTTC
CASSPGRGQGAKQFF
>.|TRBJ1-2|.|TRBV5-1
TGCGCCAGCAGCTTGGACAGGGCTGGCTACACCTTC
CASSLDRAGYTF
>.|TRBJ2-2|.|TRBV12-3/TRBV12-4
TGTGCCAGCAGTTTGGAAGCCCCAAGAACCGGGGAGCTGTTTTTT
CASSLEAPRTGELFF
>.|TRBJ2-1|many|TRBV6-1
TGTGCCAGCAGTGAAGCGACGGCGGAGTTTAGGAATGAGCAGTTCTTC
CASSEATAEFRNEQFF
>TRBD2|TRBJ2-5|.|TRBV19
TGTGCCACCTCGGCGGGGGAAGAGACCCAGTACTTC
CATSAGEETQYF
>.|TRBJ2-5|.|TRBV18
TGTGCCAGCTCACCCGGGACCCGGGGACGGGAGACCCAGTACTTC
CASSPGTRGRETQYF
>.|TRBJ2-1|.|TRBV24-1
TGTGCCACCAGTGATTACAGGACACCGTCCTACAATGAGCAGTTCTTC
CATSDYRTPSYNEQFF